A selection of T cell receptor beta chains follows, all from one sample in a study of cytomegalovirus exposure and HLA in healthy donors. The data were produced by immunoSEQ multiplex PCR, yet TCRdb's version contains in-frame clones alone and is incomplete. The sample carries 200,000 to 250,000 clones, 70% to 85% recorded once. Sequencing was performed on PBMCs. These TCRs come from a woman in her forties in good health and CMV-seronegative. The CDR3 runs from the conserved cysteine through the conserved F or W. D genes are given only for firm matches. The size of a clone is reported for some rows only, either as once, few or many, or as a class for expanded clones.

v_call: TRBV2; clone_size: -; j_call: TRBJ2-5; d_call: -; cdr3_length: 10; cdr3_nt: TGTGCCAGCAGTTATGAGACCCAGTACTTC; cdr3_aa: CASSYETQYF
v_call: TRBV10-3; clone_size: -; j_call: TRBJ1-5; d_call: TRBD1; cdr3_length: 16; cdr3_nt: TGTGCCATCAGTGAATCCTCGGGACAGGGAAATCAGCCCCAGCATTTT; cdr3_aa: CAISESSGQGNQPQHF
v_call: TRBV19; clone_size: once; j_call: TRBJ2-2; d_call: TRBD1; cdr3_length: 15; cdr3_nt: TGTGCCAGTAGGGACAGGGACCTTAACACCGGGGAGCTGTTTTTT; cdr3_aa: CASRDRDLNTGELFF
v_call: TRBV11-3; clone_size: -; j_call: TRBJ2-1; d_call: TRBD2; cdr3_length: 17; cdr3_nt: TGTGCCAGCAGCTTGACCCGGACTAGCGGATCCTACAATGAGCAGTTCTTC; cdr3_aa: CASSLTRTSGSYNEQFF
v_call: TRBV7-2; clone_size: -; j_call: TRBJ2-5; d_call: TRBD2; cdr3_length: 15; cdr3_nt: TGTGCCAGCAGCTCTCAGCGGGGGGGTCGTGAGACCCAGTACTTC; cdr3_aa: CASSSQRGGRETQYF
v_call: TRBV7-9; clone_size: -; j_call: TRBJ1-1; d_call: -; cdr3_length: 14; cdr3_nt: TGTGCCAGCAGCTCCTCCTTAGGGGACACTGAAGCTTTCTTT; cdr3_aa: CASSSSLGDTEAFF
v_call: TRBV7-3; clone_size: -; j_call: TRBJ1-1; d_call: -; cdr3_length: 13; cdr3_nt: TGTGCCAGCAGCCCGACAAGGAACACTGAAGCTTTCTTT; cdr3_aa: CASSPTRNTEAFF
v_call: TRBV7-2; clone_size: -; j_call: TRBJ1-2; d_call: TRBD1; cdr3_length: 14; cdr3_nt: TGTGCCAGCAGCTTGGGACAGTCACAGGATGGCTACACCTTC; cdr3_aa: CASSLGQSQDGYTF
v_call: TRBV27; clone_size: -; j_call: TRBJ1-2; d_call: TRBD1; cdr3_length: 14; cdr3_nt: TGTGCCAGCAGGCGGACAGGGGATCTCTATGGCTACACCTTC; cdr3_aa: CASRRTGDLYGYTF
v_call: TRBV12-5; clone_size: -; j_call: TRBJ1-1; d_call: -; cdr3_length: 14; cdr3_nt: TGTGCTAGTGGCTTCAGATCAGGGGTTTTAGAAGCTTTCTTT; cdr3_aa: CASGFRSGVLEAFF
v_call: TRBV11-3; clone_size: -; j_call: TRBJ1-3; d_call: -; cdr3_length: 16; cdr3_nt: TGTGCCAGCAGCTACCACTTACAGGGTTCTGGAAACACCATATATTTT; cdr3_aa: CASSYHLQGSGNTIYF
v_call: TRBV29-1; clone_size: -; j_call: TRBJ2-7; d_call: -; cdr3_length: 13; cdr3_nt: TGCAGCGTTGTCGTTTCCCTTACCTACGAGCAGTACTTC; cdr3_aa: CSVVVSLTYEQYF
v_call: TRBV5-1; clone_size: -; j_call: TRBJ2-7; d_call: -; cdr3_length: 14; cdr3_nt: TGCGCCAGCAGCTTGGATCAGAACTCCTACGAGCAGTACTTC; cdr3_aa: CASSLDQNSYEQYF
v_call: TRBV9; clone_size: -; j_call: TRBJ2-2; d_call: -; cdr3_length: 16; cdr3_nt: TGTGCCAGCAGCGAGAGAGGGCTTAGAGAAACCGGGGAGCTGTTTTTT; cdr3_aa: CASSERGLRETGELFF
v_call: TRBV4-2; clone_size: few; j_call: TRBJ2-6; d_call: -; cdr3_length: 18; cdr3_nt: TGTGCCAGCAGCCAAGATTTTACTCCATACTCTGGGGCCAACGTCCTGACTTTC; cdr3_aa: CASSQDFTPYSGANVLTF
v_call: TRBV18; clone_size: -; j_call: TRBJ1-1; d_call: TRBD1; cdr3_length: 17; cdr3_nt: TGTGCCAGCTCACTGGGACAGGCCATCTCCGGGGACACTGAAGCTTTCTTT; cdr3_aa: CASSLGQAISGDTEAFF
v_call: TRBV11-3; clone_size: -; j_call: TRBJ2-3; d_call: TRBD2; cdr3_length: 18; cdr3_nt: TGTGCCAGCAGCTTAGGGATAGCGGGGGGGCCGAACACAGATACGCAGTATTTT; cdr3_aa: CASSLGIAGGPNTDTQYF
v_call: TRBV5-4; clone_size: -; j_call: TRBJ1-5; d_call: TRBD1; cdr3_length: 14; cdr3_nt: TGTGCCAGCAGCTTGCAGGGGGAGTTTCAGCCCCAGCATTTT; cdr3_aa: CASSLQGEFQPQHF
v_call: TRBV19; clone_size: -; j_call: TRBJ2-1; d_call: TRBD2; cdr3_length: 15; cdr3_nt: TGTGCCAGTATCGACTATAGCGGGGGATTAGGTGAGCAGTTCTTC; cdr3_aa: CASIDYSGGLGEQFF
v_call: TRBV18; clone_size: -; j_call: TRBJ1-1; d_call: -; cdr3_length: 15; cdr3_nt: TGTGCCAGCTCACCAAATCCTGTTCCGAACACTGAAGCTTTCTTT; cdr3_aa: CASSPNPVPNTEAFF
v_call: TRBV28; clone_size: once; j_call: TRBJ1-2; d_call: -; cdr3_length: 11; cdr3_nt: TGTGCCAGCAGTCTGACAGATGGCTACACCTTC; cdr3_aa: CASSLTDGYTF
v_call: TRBV4-2; clone_size: -; j_call: TRBJ2-1; d_call: -; cdr3_length: 15; cdr3_nt: TGTGCCAGCAGCCAAGATAACGGGGAAGGCAATGAGCAGTTCTTC; cdr3_aa: CASSQDNGEGNEQFF
v_call: TRBV4-3; clone_size: -; j_call: TRBJ2-2; d_call: -; cdr3_length: 14; cdr3_nt: TGCGCCAGCAGCCAGGAAGCCAGGGCCGGGGAGCTGTTTTTT; cdr3_aa: CASSQEARAGELFF
v_call: TRBV11-3; clone_size: -; j_call: TRBJ2-1; d_call: -; cdr3_length: 15; cdr3_nt: TGTGCCAGCAGCAGCAGGGCCCTCTCCTACAATGAGCAGTTCTTC; cdr3_aa: CASSSRALSYNEQFF
v_call: TRBV5-1; clone_size: few; j_call: TRBJ1-1; d_call: -; cdr3_length: 12; cdr3_nt: TGCGCCAGCAGCTTGTCGGGGACTGAAGCTTTCTTT; cdr3_aa: CASSLSGTEAFF
v_call: TRBV7-3; clone_size: -; j_call: TRBJ2-3; d_call: TRBD2; cdr3_length: 22; cdr3_nt: TGTGCCAGCAGCTTAACGTGGGCGGGAGCCCCGTTGGCTAGCGGGGGCACAGATACGCAGTATTTT; cdr3_aa: CASSLTWAGAPLASGGTDTQYF
v_call: TRBV9; clone_size: once; j_call: TRBJ2-3; d_call: TRBD2; cdr3_length: 16; cdr3_nt: TGTGCCAGCAGCCTTGGGGTAGCGGGGGATACAGATACGCAGTATTTT; cdr3_aa: CASSLGVAGDTDTQYF
v_call: TRBV7-2; clone_size: -; j_call: TRBJ2-7; d_call: -; cdr3_length: 15; cdr3_nt: TGTGCCAGCAGCTTAACGGGACACCACTCCTACGAGCAGTACTTC; cdr3_aa: CASSLTGHHSYEQYF
v_call: TRBV6-1; clone_size: -; j_call: TRBJ2-7; d_call: TRBD1; cdr3_length: 13; cdr3_nt: TGTGCCAGCAGTGAAACAGGGGCCTACGAGCAGTACTTC; cdr3_aa: CASSETGAYEQYF
v_call: TRBV7-3; clone_size: once; j_call: TRBJ2-7; d_call: -; cdr3_length: 12; cdr3_nt: TGTGCCAGCAGCGGGCCACAGACCGAGCAGTACTTC; cdr3_aa: CASSGPQTEQYF
v_call: TRBV11-2; clone_size: -; j_call: TRBJ2-2; d_call: -; cdr3_length: 15; cdr3_nt: TGTGCCAGCAGCTTAGGCAGCAGGGACACCGGGGAGCTGTTTTTT; cdr3_aa: CASSLGSRDTGELFF
v_call: TRBV11-3; clone_size: -; j_call: TRBJ2-7; d_call: TRBD1; cdr3_length: 13; cdr3_nt: TGTGCCAGCAGCTTAGGGACAGGGGGCGAGCAGTACTTC; cdr3_aa: CASSLGTGGEQYF
v_call: TRBV6-4; clone_size: -; j_call: TRBJ2-1; d_call: TRBD2; cdr3_length: 15; cdr3_nt: TGTGCCAGCAGTGACCGAGCGGGGGGCGGGAATGAGCAGTTCTTC; cdr3_aa: CASSDRAGGGNEQFF
v_call: TRBV27; clone_size: -; j_call: TRBJ1-2; d_call: TRBD1; cdr3_length: 14; cdr3_nt: TGTGCCAGCAGGAAACAGGGGTTGGACTATGGCTACACCTTC; cdr3_aa: CASRKQGLDYGYTF
v_call: TRBV5-6; clone_size: once; j_call: TRBJ2-2; d_call: -; cdr3_length: 15; cdr3_nt: TGTGCCAGCAGCTTGAAGGGATACAACACCGGGGAGCTGCTTTTT; cdr3_aa: CASSLKGYNTGELLF
v_call: TRBV29-1; clone_size: -; j_call: TRBJ2-7; d_call: -; cdr3_length: 13; cdr3_nt: TGCAGCGTGGGTCGAGGTAGATTGTACGAGCAGTACTTC; cdr3_aa: CSVGRGRLYEQYF
v_call: TRBV4-1; clone_size: few; j_call: TRBJ2-5; d_call: TRBD2; cdr3_length: 15; cdr3_nt: TGCGCCAGCAGCCAAGGATATGGGGGGGAAGAGACCCAGTACTTC; cdr3_aa: CASSQGYGGEETQYF
v_call: TRBV4-1; clone_size: once; j_call: TRBJ1-5; d_call: -; cdr3_length: 17; cdr3_nt: TGCGCCAGCAGCCAAGTCACCTTCGAGCCCAGCAATCAGCCCCAGCATTTT; cdr3_aa: CASSQVTFEPSNQPQHF
v_call: TRBV2; clone_size: -; j_call: TRBJ1-1; d_call: -; cdr3_length: 13; cdr3_nt: TGTGCCAGCAGGAAGGGGTTGAACACTGAAGCTTTCTTT; cdr3_aa: CASRKGLNTEAFF
v_call: TRBV13; clone_size: -; j_call: TRBJ2-1; d_call: TRBD2; cdr3_length: 14; cdr3_nt: TGTGCCAGCAGCATACTAGCGGGGGAAAACGAGCAGTTCTTC; cdr3_aa: CASSILAGENEQFF
v_call: TRBV7-3; clone_size: -; j_call: TRBJ2-1; d_call: TRBD2; cdr3_length: 15; cdr3_nt: TGTGCCAGCAGCTTAACTAGCGGGGGCTTCAATGAGCAGTTCTTC; cdr3_aa: CASSLTSGGFNEQFF
v_call: TRBV28; clone_size: -; j_call: TRBJ1-3; d_call: -; cdr3_length: 12; cdr3_nt: TGTGCCAGCGCCCTATCTGGAAACACCATATATTTT; cdr3_aa: CASALSGNTIYF
v_call: TRBV6-6; clone_size: -; j_call: TRBJ2-7; d_call: TRBD2; cdr3_length: 16; cdr3_nt: TGTGCCAGCAGTTACTCGATGGCTAGCGGGTCTTACGAGCAGTACTTC; cdr3_aa: CASSYSMASGSYEQYF
v_call: TRBV19; clone_size: once; j_call: TRBJ1-1; d_call: -; cdr3_length: 12; cdr3_nt: TGTGCCAGCCTGACAGGGAACACTGAAGCTTTCTTT; cdr3_aa: CASLTGNTEAFF
v_call: TRBV12-2; clone_size: -; j_call: TRBJ2-7; d_call: -; cdr3_length: 15; cdr3_nt: TGTGCAAGTCGCCCCTTCCAGGGCGCGTCCTACGAGCAGTACTTC; cdr3_aa: CASRPFQGASYEQYF
v_call: TRBV28; clone_size: -; j_call: TRBJ1-4; d_call: -; cdr3_length: 16; cdr3_nt: TGTGCCAGCAGCCCCGCCCCGGGCCTGGAGGGGGAAAAACTGTTTTTT; cdr3_aa: CASSPAPGLEGEKLFF